One and the same sample provided the 2 T cell receptor beta chains below, sequenced in a study of response to subunit inactivated influenza vaccine. TCRdb redid the calling of the RT-PCR reads with MiXCR, one entry per CDR3 protein. The table includes about 480,000 distinct CDR3 sequences, about 25% detected once. Source: CD4+ T cells sorted from PBMCs, taken around 5 days after vaccination. These receptors originate from a man aged 50-60 years who received an inactivated influenza vaccine.

This sequence joins TRBV20-1 and TRBJ1-1; no reliable D call. CDR1 and CDR2 (germline): DFQATT, SNEGSKA (reference sequence). Trimming removed 6 bases at V and 1 base at J, with 12 bases between. This CDR3 spans 13 amino acids. The CDR3 is CSATAGANTEAFF. As DNA, the CDR3 is TGCAGTGCCACTGCAGGAGCGAACACTGAAGCTTTCTTT.

This clonotype has a handful of counts. The V and J genes are TRBV5-1 and TRBJ1-1; D unresolved. Deletions cut 3 bases from V and 0 bases from J, with 9 bases between. The V gene's germline CDR1 is SGHRS and CDR2 YFSETQ. The CDR3 runs to 14 residues. The CDR3 region is CASSYMTLNTEAFF. The CDR3 DNA reads TGCGCCAGCAGCTATATGACCCTGAACACTGAAGCTTTCTTT.